The subject of this entry is one T cell receptor (beta chain). The data stem from a study of immune characterization of retroperitoneal liposarcoma. The CDR3 covers 13 residues. The germline V gene encodes CDR1 SGHNT and CDR2 YENEEA. V shed 8 bases and J 1 base; nucleotides not matched to a gene: 3. TCRdb re-called the PCR reads through MiXCR, storing one row per CDR3 protein. The table has 10,000 to 11,000 distinct CDR3 sequences, 37% seen once; the top ten hold approximately 24%. The specimen sequenced was tumor tissue. This clonotype was obtained from a male donor with retroperitoneal liposarcoma. This chain joins TRBV11-3 and TRBJ2-3; 7 bases fit TRBD1. The CDR3 DNA reads as TGTGCCAGCTCCGACAGGGGCACAGATACGCAGTATTTT. Its translation: CASSDRGTDTQYF.